This record looks at one T cell receptor (beta chain) sequence and its context. These data belong to a study of blood T cell repertoires in COVID-19. Study context: There were acute and convalescent COVID-19 samples, and they came from the United States, Italy and Spain. In each case, the material was cDNA or gDNA derived from T cells, B-cell-depleted T cells, or PBMCs.

Authors' analysis steps: Scientists estimated how many nucleated cells there were by amplifying reference gene primers. Here immunoSEQ multiplex PCR was the method, and the copy in TCRdb shows in-frame clones only, minus some. That table is the source of V, J and clone size, and D and trimming were worked out from the DNA. The table records around 120,000 clones, more than 60% of them present only once. With 4 bases removed from V and 4 bases from J, the gap between germline ends came to 13 bases. There are 14 residues in the CDR3. Germline-derived CDR1 and CDR2 are SNHLY and FYNNEI. The receptor was derived from a man between 65 and 85 years old with acute or convalescent COVID-19. Source material: peripheral blood. The V gene is TRBV2, the J gene TRBJ1-1; no definite D call. The CDR3 region has the DNA TGTGCCAGCAGTGTGGAGGGAATCGGCACTGAAGCTTTCTTT. Translating gives CASSVEGIGTEAFF. The full variable domain, completed using reference TRBV2 and TRBJ1-1, is EPEVTQTPSHQVTQMGQEVILRCVPISNHLYFYWYRQILGQKVEFLVSFYNNEISEKSEIFDDQFSVERPDGSNFTLKIRSTKLEDSAMYFCASSVEGIGTEAFFGQGTRLTVV.